These T cell receptor beta chains were read from a single sample in a study of CXCR3-negative and CXCR3-positive naive CD8 T cells. TCRdb re-called the 5' RACE reads, yielding one record per CDR3 amino acid sequence without DNA. This sample's table has 130,000 to 150,000 distinct CDR3 sequences. Sample: naive CXCR3+ CD8+ T cells from blood. The source is a human donor in good health. Some clones in this sample may be carry-over from other donors' samples. Both conserved end residues are part of each CDR3. The order of the fields is J gene, V gene, CDR3 protein.

TRBJ2-7,TRBV5-6,CASSLDLGVYEQYF
TRBJ2-7,TRBV2,CASSLPGTDYEQYF
TRBJ2-7,TRBV28,CASTGYRTGHEQYF
TRBJ2-7,TRBV5-5,CASSWDVSYEQYF
TRBJ1-1,TRBV19,CASSDVNPNTEAFF
TRBJ1-5,TRBV7-9,CASSSLLDGNQPQHF
TRBJ2-7,TRBV12-3/TRBV12-4,CASSLTGDPYEQYF
TRBJ2-1,TRBV5-4,CASSLMGLGVGEQFF
TRBJ2-1,TRBV12-3/TRBV12-4,CASSLDRYNEQFF
TRBJ2-2,TRBV7-7,CASSLEGGRPNTGELFF
TRBJ1-1,TRBV29-1,CSVARDNPEAFF
TRBJ2-1,TRBV15,CATSPAGTPSDEQFF
TRBJ2-1,TRBV5-1,CASSSGQGWENEQFF
TRBJ2-2,TRBV5-1,CASSLSDLELFF
TRBJ2-7,TRBV6-2/TRBV6-3,CASSSGEDKSYEQYF
TRBJ1-1,TRBV29-1,CSVADGNTEAFF
TRBJ2-7,TRBV7-9,CASSSPDSNYEQYF
TRBJ2-2,TRBV4-3,CASSHWAGAIEPSGELFF
TRBJ2-2,TRBV27,CASSSWGTSGNTGELFF
TRBJ2-2,TRBV12-3/TRBV12-4,CASSEDRGGELFF
TRBJ2-3,TRBV7-9,CASSPFVGATDTQYF
TRBJ1-2,TRBV19,CASSQGFGYTF
TRBJ1-5,TRBV7-8,CASSLSITESNQPQHF
TRBJ1-1,TRBV4-3,CASSRGALDTEAFF
TRBJ2-5,TRBV7-2,CASSLLALRAQETQYF
TRBJ2-3,TRBV7-6,CASSSESPLSQYF
TRBJ2-1,TRBV7-8,CASSLSGGGYNEQFF
TRBJ1-2,TRBV6-2/TRBV6-3,CASSYSISKPDGYTF
TRBJ2-7,TRBV29-1,CSVVSESSYEQYF
TRBJ1-1,TRBV7-9,CASSLAFAIGQYGSRLAGTEAFF
TRBJ2-1,TRBV5-5,CASSSVPRERGYNEQFF
TRBJ2-7,TRBV29-1,CSGLAGEDEQYF
TRBJ2-1,TRBV12-3/TRBV12-4,CASSLFSRGENEQFF
TRBJ1-1,TRBV7-2,CASSLPADPKGTEAFF
TRBJ2-2,TRBV20-1,CSASRLAGDPGGELFF
TRBJ2-1,TRBV29-1,CSAVLQGFEQFF
TRBJ2-5,TRBV7-6,CASSQVSVGKTQYF
TRBJ1-1,TRBV5-1,CASSLRGVNTEAFF
TRBJ2-1,TRBV11-3,CASSLGGPSSYNEQFF
TRBJ2-7,TRBV5-1,CASTEASEAYEQYF
TRBJ1-5,TRBV7-6,CASSFSQNQPQHF
TRBJ1-1,TRBV5-1,CASSPRGGGTEAFF
TRBJ2-5,TRBV6-2/TRBV6-3,CASRLQEYQETQYF
TRBJ2-7,TRBV5-1,CASSLEQDYEQYF
TRBJ2-2,TRBV6-5,CASSYGGAGTGELFF
TRBJ2-3,TRBV20-1,CSARGGLAGADTQYF
TRBJ1-2,TRBV6-5,CASSYFTSGDGYTF
TRBJ2-2,TRBV7-8,CASSLEWDTGELFF
TRBJ1-3,TRBV27,CASSRDTATGNTIYF
TRBJ2-7,TRBV28,CASRPGHPSYEQYF
TRBJ2-2,TRBV19,CASSILLEMNTGELFF
TRBJ2-3,TRBV13,CASSPHAQDTQYF
TRBJ2-1,TRBV29-1,CSVEDLTSGGGEQFF
TRBJ1-3,TRBV29-1,CSVDAGLSGNTIYF
TRBJ2-3,TRBV7-2,CASSPFAGGRGTDTQYF
TRBJ1-1,TRBV29-1,CSVEDGETEAFF
TRBJ2-3,TRBV12-3/TRBV12-4,CASSIDSRPDTQYF
TRBJ2-7,TRBV5-1,CASSLGLAGPISYEQYF
TRBJ2-7,TRBV5-1,CASSLEGFSYEQYF